The 21 T cell receptor beta chains below all came from one sample that was sequenced in a study of blood T cell repertoires in COVID-19. TCRdb keeps only in-frame clones here, not all; method: immunoSEQ multiplex PCR. Among approximately 110,000 clones listed, less than 85% were seen once. The sequencing sample was made of peripheral blood. The receptors were sampled from a human donor with acute or convalescent COVID-19. The donor label of this sample is uncertain.

The chain uses TRBV7-8 and TRBJ1-2; 7 positions match TRBD1. The V segment lost 4 bases and the J segment 2 bases; nucleotides outside the gene matches: 1. Germline assignment: CDR1 SGHVS and CDR2 FQNEAQ. This CDR3 is built from 13 residues. The CDR3 nucleotides are TGTGCCAGCAGCTGGGGACAGAACTATGGCTACACCTTC. Translating gives CASSWGQNYGYTF.

CDR3 region: CASSATEQGAGGSAIYEQYV. The CDR3 nucleotides read TGTGCCAGCAGCGCCACAGAACAGGGAGCCGGCGGTAGCGCGATCTACGAGCAGTACGTC. The chain joins TRBV21-1 to TRBJ2-7; the table's D call of TRBD1 was not tested on the DNA. TRBV21-1 is reported as a pseudogene. The CDR3 has 20 amino acids.

In its sample, this clone was seen a few times. V and J are TRBV10-3 and TRBJ2-7; maybe TRBD1 (6 bases). Germline V gene data show CDR1 as ENHRY and CDR2 as SYGVKD. V lost 2 bases to trimming and J lost 3 bases, with 8 bases between them. This CDR3 contains 13 residues. CDR3 nucleotide sequence: TGTGCCATCAGTGAGCAGGGGAGCTACGAGCAGTACGTC. Its translation is CAISEQGSYEQYV.

Turning to this clone: Other DNA sequences of this sample code for an identical CDR3. V gene TRBV6-5 combines with J gene TRBJ1-5; 7 nucleotides line up with TRBD1. Germline values: CDR1 MNHEY, CDR2 SVGAGI. This CDR3 spans 15 amino acids. The V gene end was trimmed by 5 bases and the J gene end by 4 bases; junction bases not matched to a gene: 8. The DNA for the CDR3 is TGTGCCAGCAGTATTCAAAAGGGGGCGAATCAGCCCCAGCATTTT. It translates to CASSIQKGANQPQHF.

In DNA, the CDR3 is TGTGCCAGCAGCAAGAGCCTTAGCGGGGGGGCCGTGAATGAGCAGTTCTTC. It codes for CASSKSLSGGAVNEQFF. J is TRBJ2-1 and V is TRBV7-8, with TRBD2 matching over 11 bases. Trimming removed 5 bases from V and 7 bases from J; junction bases left unmatched: 13. The germline V gene has CDR1 SGHVS and CDR2 FQNEAQ. The CDR3 length is 17 residues.

The chain employs TRBV21-1 and TRBJ2-4; the table assigns TRBD2, which was not confirmed against the DNA. TRBV21-1 counts as a pseudogene. The CDR3 has 17 amino acids. The CDR3 DNA reads TGTGCCAGCAGCAAAGTCCTCACGGGGGGAGGGATTACGATTCAGTACTTC. Its translation is CASSKVLTGGGITIQYF.

Only a few counts were recorded for this clone. The chain recombines TRBV7-3 with TRBJ2-2; TRBD2 matches 8 bases. The CDR3 has 18 amino acids. V lost 6 bases and J lost 0; bases outside the gene matches: 12. The germline V gene has CDR1 SGHTA and CDR2 FQGTGA. The CDR3 region is CASSLHRAGGTNTGELFF. The CDR3 DNA is TGTGCCAGCAGTCTCCACCGGGCGGGGGGAACGAACACCGGGGAGCTGTTTTTT.

This chain links TRBV5-6 with TRBJ2-7, with TRBD1 identical over 9 bases. The V gene end was trimmed by 3 bases and the J gene end by 4 bases; junction bases not matched to a gene: 5. CDR3 length equals 14 residues. In germline, CDR1 is SGHDT, CDR2 YYEEEE. CDR3 DNA: TGTGCCAGCAGCTGGGGGACAGGGCGATACGAGCAGTACGTC. Its protein is CASSWGTGRYEQYV.

This chain links TRBV18 with TRBJ1-2; tentative D call: TRBD1 (6 bases). In germline, CDR1 is KGHSH, CDR2 LQKENI. This CDR3 has 14 amino acids. Trimming removed 3 bases at V and 3 bases at J, with 11 bases between. CDR3 region: CASSPQGHDYGYTF. CDR3 coding DNA: TGTGCCAGCTCACCTCAGGGACACGACTATGGCTACACCTTC. The full variable domain, in which reference TRBV18 and TRBJ1-2 provide the parts outside the CDR3, is NAGVMQNPRHLVRRRGQEARLRCSPMKGHSHVYWYRQLPEEGLKFMVYLQKENIIDESGMPKERFSAEFPKEGPSILRIQQVVRGDSAAYFCASSPQGHDYGYTFGSGTRLTVV.

The chain uses TRBV12-2 and TRBJ1-2; the table's D call of TRBD1 was not tested on the DNA. TRBV12-2 is shown as a pseudogene. This CDR3 has 18 amino acids. This chain's CDR3 is CASRLWTPNRGLGYGYTF. CDR3 sequence (DNA): TGTGCAAGTCGCCTTTGGACACCGAACAGGGGGCTTGGCTATGGCTACACCTTC.

This clone was seen only once. This chain links TRBV19 with TRBJ2-6; 12 bases map to TRBD1. From germline, CDR1 is LNHDA and CDR2 SQIVND (reference sequence). The CDR3 is made up of 17 amino acids. With V trimmed by 8 bases and J by 5 bases, 10 bases remained unmatched. CDR3 in DNA: TGTGCCAGTGTCCCCGGGACAGGGGGCACTAGGGCCAACGTCCTGACTTTC. Translation gives CASVPGTGGTRANVLTF.

The rearrangement joins TRBV30 to TRBJ1-1; D unresolved. The CDR3 contains 17 residues. CDR1 and CDR2 from the germline V gene are GTSNPN and SVGIG (reference sequence). The germline V and J ends were trimmed by 0 bases and 3 bases, with 20 bases remaining between them. CDR3 sequence reads: CAWSVYRQSNYYTEAFF. In DNA, the CDR3 is TGTGCCTGGAGTGTATATAGGCAGTCTAACTACTACACTGAAGCTTTCTTT.

This clone showed up just a few times. The V and J genes are TRBV11-2 and TRBJ1-1; D is unclear. CDR1 SGHAT and CDR2 FQNNGV come from the germline V gene. Trimming took off 8 bases at V and 4 bases at J, with 17 bases between the two ends. The CDR3 has 14 amino acids. CDR3 in amino acids: CASRVGNLGTEAFF. CDR3 bases: TGTGCCAGCCGGGTCGGCAACCTTGGCACTGAAGCTTTCTTT.

The J gene is TRBJ1-2, the V gene TRBV19; D possibly corresponds to TRBD1 (5 bases). Germline lookup yields CDR1 LNHDA and CDR2 SQIVND (reference sequence). The V gene lost 8 bases and the J gene lost 4 bases, with 23 bases spanning the gap. This CDR3 is built from 16 residues. CDR3 nucleotide sequence: TGTGCCAGTCGATGGACGGACACAACCCCCCTCTATGGCTACACCTTC. Translated, it gives CASRWTDTTPLYGYTF.

The rearrangement links TRBV5-1 to TRBJ2-7; 7 bases fit TRBD1. The germline V gene encodes CDR1 SGHRS and CDR2 YFSETQ. V shed 2 bases, J shed 2 bases, and the junction held 7 bases outside the gene matches. This CDR3 is 15 amino acids long. The CDR3 DNA is TGCGCCAGCAGCTTCGAGGCAGGGGGTACCTACGAGCAGTACTTC. Amino acids: CASSFEAGGTYEQYF.

This chain joins TRBV5-1 and TRBJ1-1; D is unclear. Germline CDR1 and CDR2: SGHRS and YFSETQ. V was trimmed by 0 bases and J by 0 bases, leaving 15 bases between them. The CDR3 runs to 17 residues. CDR3 loop: CASSLVRARGLNTEAFF. The CDR3 DNA reads as TGCGCCAGCAGCTTGGTGAGGGCACGGGGATTGAACACTGAAGCTTTCTTT. Complete variable domain (other parts from reference TRBV5-1 and TRBJ1-1): KAGVTQTPRYLIKTRGQQVTLSCSPISGHRSVSWYQQTPGQGLQFLFEYFSETQRNKGNFPGRFSGRQFSNSRSEMNVSTLELGDSALYLCASSLVRARGLNTEAFFGQGTRLTVV.

The chain is built from TRBV30 and TRBJ2-3; the match to TRBD2 covers 9 bases. Germline loops: CDR1 GTSNPN, CDR2 SVGIG (reference sequence). V was clipped by 5 bases and J by 1 base; unmatched bases: 19. This CDR3 is built from 19 residues. The CDR3 DNA follows: TGTGCCTGGGGGCCCTGGGTTAGCGGGGGTGAACACCGCACAGATACGCAGTATTTT. Its protein is CAWGPWVSGGEHRTDTQYF. The variable domain in full, with the rest retrieved from reference TRBV30 and TRBJ2-3, is SQTIHQWPATLVQPVGSPLSLECTVEGTSNPNLYWYRQAAGRGLQLLFYSVGIGQISSEVPQNLSASRPQDRQFILSSKKLLLSDSGFYLCAWGPWVSGGEHRTDTQYFGPGTRLTVL.

This sequence joins TRBV6-1 and TRBJ2-7, with a possible D match to TRBD1 (5 bases). Looked up from germline, CDR1 is MNHNS and CDR2 is SASEGT. V dropped 2 bases and J dropped 2 bases, with 13 bases sitting between them. The CDR3 runs 15 residues. CDR3 in amino acids: CASSETWTSTYEQYF. As DNA, the CDR3 is TGTGCCAGCAGTGAAACCTGGACAAGTACCTACGAGCAGTACTTC.

The chain links TRBV10-2 to TRBJ1-3, with 9 bases that match TRBD1. Germline V gene data show CDR1 as WSHSY and CDR2 as SAAADI. The V segment lost 3 bases and the J segment 3 bases; nucleotides outside the gene matches: 9. The CDR3 consists of 17 residues. The CDR3 region has the DNA TGCGCCAGCAGTGACCGGGCCGGGACAGGGTTTGGAAACACCATATATTTT. This codes for CASSDRAGTGFGNTIYF.

The CDR3 DNA reads TGTGCCAGCAGCTCAGACCTAAACAGGGGGAACACTGAAGCTTTCTTT. Protein product: CASSSDLNRGNTEAFF. This chain joins TRBV7-9 and TRBJ1-1, with TRBD1 matching over 7 bases. CDR1 SEHNR and CDR2 FQNEAQ come from the germline V gene (reference sequence). The CDR3 length is 16 residues. The ends lost 4 bases at V and 1 base at J; junction bases unmatched: 9. Together with reference TRBV7-9 and TRBJ1-1, the CDR3 gives the full variable domain: DTGVSQNPRHKITKRGQNVTFRCDPISEHNRLYWYRQTLGQGPEFLTYFQNEAQLEKSRLLSDRFSAERPKGSFSTLEIQRTEQGDSAMYLCASSSDLNRGNTEAFFGQGTRLTVV.

This rearrangement joins TRBV6-1 to TRBJ1-3, with 7 positions matching TRBD1. CDR1 is MNHNS and CDR2 is SASEGT in the germline V gene. The CDR3 spans 14 residues. Germline trimming cut 3 bases from V and 4 bases from J; bases unmatched to any gene: 3. CDR3 protein: CASSEGQYGNTIYF. CDR3 DNA sequence: TGTGCCAGCAGTGAGGGACAGTACGGAAACACCATATATTTT.